The 27 T cell receptor beta chains reported below all come from one sample, sequenced in a study of Graves' ophthalmopathy and Graves' hyperthyroidism. RNA transcripts yielded amplified TCR beta CDR3 regions. The authors performed first-round RT-PCR with HTBI primers and then a second-round multiplex PCR. One entry per CDR3 protein, called by TCRdb with MiXCR from the multiplex PCR reads. The sample has approximately 480,000 distinct CDR3 sequences; around an eighth are singletons. The sample consisted of blood. These receptors all come from a woman younger than 45 with Graves' ophthalmopathy.

Ten or more counts support this clonotype. The chain recombines TRBV12-3 or TRBV12-4 with TRBJ1-1; a weak D match, TRBD1 (5 bases). V was pared by 1 base and J by 6 bases, with 12 bases between. This CDR3 spans 14 amino acids. The CDR3 region is CASSLEHGGAEAFF. The CDR3 DNA reads TGTGCCAGCAGTTTAGAACACGGAGGGGCTGAAGCTTTCTTT.

This clonotype has a count of ten or more. The chain has TRBV7-2 and TRBJ1-1; D perhaps matches TRBD1 (6 bases). The CDR3 runs 16 residues. The V end was cut by 7 bases, the J end by 2 bases, with 20 bases between. Per germline, CDR1 SGHTA and CDR2 FQGNSA. The DNA for the CDR3 is TGTGCCAGCACCCCCTCCGGCAGGGGTGGAAACACTGAAGCTTTCTTT. The encoded protein is CASTPSGRGGNTEAFF.

This clonotype was counted many times. This chain joins TRBV9 and TRBJ2-7; TRBD1 or TRBD2 may be the D gene (5 bases each). Trimming took 0 bases from V and 1 from J, leaving 8 bases between them. CDR3 length equals 14 residues. Looked up from germline, CDR1 is SGDLS and CDR2 is YYNGEE. This CDR3 is CASSVGDGSYEQYF. The CDR3 nucleotides read TGTGCCAGCAGCGTAGGGGACGGATCCTACGAGCAGTACTTC.

This CDR3 is CASSPPSRGSYEQYF. For the CDR3, the DNA is TGTGCCAGCTCACCACCTTCCAGGGGCTCCTACGAGCAGTACTTC. This rearrangement joins TRBV18 to TRBJ2-7; D might be TRBD1 (6 bases). The CDR3 sequence is 15 residues long. V shed 0 bases and J shed 0 bases, with 9 bases lying between them. Germline loops: CDR1 KGHSH, CDR2 LQKENI.

There are many counts of this clonotype. V and J are TRBV10-3 and TRBJ1-1; D not certain. Trimming removed 0 bases at V and 1 base at J, with 6 bases between. Germline-derived CDR1 and CDR2 are ENHRY and SYGVKD. This CDR3 has 14 residues. The CDR3 coding sequence is TGTGCCATCAGTGAGTCAAGGGCGAACACTGAAGCTTTCTTT. This gives the protein CAISESRANTEAFF.

This clonotype was observed at least ten times. The chain couples TRBV28 to TRBJ1-5; perhaps TRBD1 as D (6 bases). The germline CDR1 and CDR2 sequences are MDHEN and SYDVKM. V was clipped by 6 bases and J by 3 bases, with 12 bases between them. The CDR3 extends over 14 amino acids. As DNA, the CDR3 is TGTGCCAGCAGGCTACAGGGAGTCAATCAGCCCCAGCATTTT. It is translated as CASRLQGVNQPQHF.

This clonotype was seen repeatedly, ten times or more. The chain has TRBV6-1 and TRBJ1-6, with D perhaps TRBD1 (6 bases). Germline V gene data show CDR1 as MNHNS and CDR2 as SASEGT. This CDR3 comprises 15 residues. V was shortened by 6 bases and J by 10 bases, with 19 bases between the two germline ends. CDR3 nucleotide sequence: TGTGCCAGCAGAATACGGGGGGGGCTTCAATCACCCCTCCACTTT. Translating it yields CASRIRGGLQSPLHF.

In this sample, this clonotype turned up many times. V usage is TRBV6-6 and J usage is TRBJ1-5; D is possibly TRBD1 (6 bases). There are 19 residues in the CDR3. Trimming shortened V by 4 bases and J by 4 bases, and 26 bases separated the two germline ends. The V gene's germline CDR1 is MNHNY and CDR2 SVGAGI (reference sequence). The CDR3 region is CASSSVTGDLIYGNQPQHF. The CDR3 DNA reads as TGTGCCAGCAGTTCTGTGACAGGTGATCTGATATACGGGAATCAGCCCCAGCATTTT.

This clonotype was observed many times. This chain uses TRBV2 with TRBJ2-6; D ambiguous. Germline V gene data show CDR1 as SNHLY and CDR2 as FYNNEI. V dropped 5 bases and J dropped 2 bases, with 10 bases sitting between them. This CDR3 spans 15 amino acids. In DNA, the CDR3 is TGTGCCAGCAGTCTTGGGCCAACTGGGGCCAACGTCCTGACTTTC. Translated, it gives CASSLGPTGANVLTF.

This clonotype occurred many times. The chain links TRBV6-2 or TRBV6-3 to TRBJ1-6; no firm D call. The CDR3 covers 13 residues. Trimming cost V 7 bases and J 10 bases, with 14 bases left between them. CDR1 MNHEY and CDR2 SVGEGT come from the germline V gene. The CDR3 loop is CASTRGGGSPLHF. The CDR3, as DNA: TGTGCCAGCACCCGTGGAGGTGGGTCACCCCTCCACTTT.

The rearrangement joins TRBV19 to TRBJ2-2; 7 bases are shared with TRBD1. V lost 7 bases, J lost 4 bases, and 12 bases stayed unmatched. CDR3 size: 16 residues. Germline CDR1 LNHDA, CDR2 SQIVND (reference sequence). The CDR3 loop is CASIKSTGSGTGELFF. For the CDR3, the DNA is TGTGCCAGTATAAAGTCGACAGGGAGTGGCACCGGGGAGCTGTTTTTT.

This clonotype was seen more than once but under ten times. The chain is built from TRBV4-2 and TRBJ2-2, with TRBD2 matching 8 bases. The CDR3 runs 15 residues. The ends lost 4 bases at V and 4 bases at J; junction bases unmatched: 5. Germline assignment: CDR1 LGHNA and CDR2 YNFKEQ. CDR3 bases: TGTGCCAGCAGCCCCACTAGCGGTACCACCGGGGAGCTGTTTTTT. Translated, it gives CASSPTSGTTGELFF.

This clonotype was detected many times. The chain employs TRBV4-2 and TRBJ1-5; D unclear. The CDR3 is made up of 14 amino acids. Trimming removed 1 base from V and 7 bases from J, with 11 bases in between. Germline-derived CDR1 and CDR2 are LGHNA and YNFKEQ. CDR3 residues: CASSQAVMDQPQHF. Written as DNA, the CDR3 is TGTGCCAGCAGCCAAGCGGTTATGGACCAGCCCCAGCATTTT.

Ten or more counts support this clonotype. V is TRBV20-1 and J is TRBJ1-3; no clear D. CDR3 length: 15 residues. Germline CDR1 DFQATT, CDR2 SNEGSKA (reference sequence). Trimming took 6 bases from V and 0 from J, leaving 15 bases between them. The CDR3 region has the DNA TGCAGTGCCGCGGGCCAGGACGGCTCTGGAAACACCATATATTTT. Translated: CSAAGQDGSGNTIYF.

There are many counts of this clonotype. The chain carries TRBV4-2 and TRBJ2-7; D perhaps matches TRBD1 (6 bases). V lost 3 bases to trimming and J lost 0 bases, with 12 bases between them. CDR3 length: 15 residues. Per germline, CDR1 LGHNA and CDR2 YNFKEQ. CDR3 coding DNA: TGTGCCAGCAGCCACCCGACAGGTAGCTCCTACGAGCAGTACTTC. Its protein product is CASSHPTGSSYEQYF.

This clonotype was seen at least ten times. The chain couples TRBV2 to TRBJ2-2; 8 bases align to TRBD1. The CDR3 sequence is 15 residues long. With 6 bases clipped from V and 0 bases from J, the junction kept 3 bases outside the gene matches. CDR1 and CDR2 from the germline V gene are SNHLY and FYNNEI. The CDR3 sequence is CASSGQGPNTGELFF. CDR3 bases: TGTGCCAGCAGCGGACAGGGCCCGAACACCGGGGAGCTGTTTTTT.

The table lists this clonotype with many counts. The genes are TRBV6-4 and TRBJ1-1, with unresolved D. This CDR3 is built from 11 residues. Trimming removed 8 bases from V and 7 bases from J, with 11 bases in between. Germline lookup yields CDR1 MRHNA and CDR2 SNTAGT. CDR3 DNA sequence: TGTGCCAGCTTTGACGGTTTTGAAGCTTTCTTT. It translates to CASFDGFEAFF.

Many counts were recorded for this clonotype. One end of the junction varies from germline; a read error may be responsible. V is TRBV10-3 and J is TRBJ2-5; TRBD1 is a possible D gene (6 bases). Looked up from germline, CDR1 is ENHRY and CDR2 is SYGVKD. The CDR3 runs 13 residues. CDR3 protein: CAISSGTRETQYF. As DNA, the CDR3 is TGCGCCATCAGCTCCGGGACAAGAGAGACCCAGTACTTC.

This clonotype appeared many times. The chain carries TRBV7-2 and TRBJ2-5; TRBD1 or TRBD2 may be the D gene (5 bases each). Germline V gene data show CDR1 as SGHTA and CDR2 as FQGNSA. The CDR3 is 15 residues long. Trimming shortened V by 3 bases and J by 1 base, and 12 bases separated the two germline ends. The CDR3 spells CASSFYGTAQETQYF. CDR3 DNA: TGTGCCAGCAGCTTTTACGGGACGGCCCAAGAGACCCAGTACTTC.

This clonotype was found many times. The chain employs TRBV6-1 and TRBJ2-7, with D hard to call. The CDR3 has 14 amino acids. V shed 7 bases and J shed 2 bases, with 15 bases lying between them. Germline V CDR1 and CDR2: MNHNS, SASEGT. The CDR3 sequence is CASMRRGPPYEQYF. The CDR3 DNA follows: TGTGCCAGCATGAGGCGAGGCCCTCCCTACGAGCAGTACTTC.

V is TRBV5-1 and J is TRBJ2-3; 7 positions match TRBD1. Germline V lookup: CDR1 SGHRS, CDR2 YFSETQ. The V segment lost 5 bases and the J segment 3 bases; nucleotides outside the gene matches: 15. The CDR3 contains 17 residues. CDR3: CASRRVLVQGNTDTQYF. CDR3 DNA sequence: TGCGCCAGCAGAAGGGTTTTGGTACAGGGGAATACAGATACGCAGTATTTT.

The CDR3: CASSLAAGGLETQYF. DNA for the CDR3: TGTGCCAGCAGCTTAGCGGCGGGGGGGTTAGAGACCCAGTACTTC. This sequence joins TRBV7-8 and TRBJ2-5, with 9 nucleotides matching TRBD2. V shed 0 bases, J shed 4 bases, and the junction held 3 bases outside the gene matches. Germline lookup yields CDR1 SGHVS and CDR2 FQNEAQ. This CDR3 has 15 residues.

This clonotype was counted ten times or more. The genes are TRBV2 and TRBJ2-5, with TRBD1 as a possible D gene (6 bases). This CDR3 has 16 residues. In germline, CDR1 is SNHLY, CDR2 FYNNEI. Trimming took 1 base from V and 5 from J, leaving 17 bases between them. The CDR3 region has the DNA TGTGCCAGCAGTGAAGTCCCCCCGACAGGCCGGGAGACCCAGTACTTC. As protein: CASSEVPPTGRETQYF.

This clonotype was seen repeatedly, ten times or more. CDR3 sequence reads: CASSVQGGGGYTF. The CDR3 DNA reads TGCGCCAGCAGCGTACAGGGAGGAGGGGGCTACACCTTC. This chain uses TRBV5-1 with TRBJ1-2; TRBD1 is a possible D gene (6 bases). Germline V gives CDR1 SGHRS, CDR2 YFSETQ. The V end lost 4 bases, the J end lost 8 bases, and 15 bases lay between the germline ends. The CDR3 is made up of 13 amino acids.

V is TRBV20-1 and J is TRBJ1-1; D gene uncertain. Germline V gene data show CDR1 as DFQATT and CDR2 as SNEGSKA (reference sequence). This CDR3 spans 11 amino acids. V shed 3 bases and J shed 4 bases, with 6 bases lying between them. In nucleotides, the CDR3 is TGCAGTGCTAGGCACGGCACTGAAGCTTTCTTT. This sequence encodes CSARHGTEAFF.

The sample holds many counts of this clonotype. The chain links TRBV28 to TRBJ1-2, with D tentatively TRBD1 (5 bases). The CDR3 extends over 15 amino acids. V dropped 8 bases and J dropped 2 bases, with 18 bases sitting between them. Germline CDR1 reads MDHEN; CDR2 reads SYDVKM. Here the CDR3 reads CASSIFGTGNYGYTF. DNA of the CDR3: TGTGCCAGCTCCATATTCGGGACGGGAAACTATGGCTACACCTTC.

This clonotype showed up many times. The V call is TRBV29-1, the J call TRBJ2-7; 7 bases line up with TRBD2. Germline assignment: CDR1 SQVTM and CDR2 ANQGSEA. Trimming took 3 bases from V and 1 from J; bases not matched to a gene: 6. The CDR3 extends over 14 amino acids. CDR3 residues: CSVEGGVGSYEQYF. In nucleotides, the CDR3 is TGCAGCGTTGAGGGAGGGGTTGGGTCCTACGAGCAGTACTTC.